This TCR beta chain was obtained from a study of T cell repertoires in cytomegalovirus infection. Study at large: HLA-C-restricted CMV epitopes, recently identified, and well-studied HLA-B-restricted ones were used by the study. Both a matching HLA type and CMV infection were indicated by public TCR beta signatures. Study conclusions and caveats: Ex vivo, HLA-C-restricted CMV-specific TCR beta clonotypes prevailed over the rest of the response.

TCRdb reanalysed the reads using MiXCR and keeps one entry per CDR3 protein. The top ten clones hold about 12% of a sample with approximately 730,000 distinct CDR3 sequences, about 28% of them seen once. On this clonotype itself: Its antigen is unknown.

The CDR3 totals 15 residues. The trim removed 5 bases at V and 5 bases at J, leaving 9 bases unmatched. Germline values: CDR1 LNHDA, CDR2 SQIVND (reference sequence). The origin of this receptor is a human donor in good health (CMV status not recorded). Some clones in this sample may be carry-over from other donors' samples. V usage is TRBV19 and J usage is TRBJ2-1; 7 nucleotides line up with TRBD2. Sequenced material: cultured CD8+ T cells from PBMCs, taken from culture after CMV antigen stimulation. CDR3 sequence: CASSPGGGTNNEQFF. CDR3 bases: TGTGCCAGTAGTCCGGGGGGTGGAACCAACAATGAGCAGTTCTTC.